This T cell receptor beta chain stems from a study of control samples from healthy donors and cancer patients. Germline-derived CDR1 and CDR2 are KGHDR and SFDVKD. V was trimmed by 9 bases and J by 2 bases, leaving 8 bases between them. The CDR3 loop spans 12 amino acids. The data were produced by immunoSEQ multiplex PCR, yet TCRdb's version contains in-frame clones alone and is incomplete. The sample gives about 130,000 clones, roughly nine tenths of which show up once; around 2% is in the top ten. This rearrangement joins TRBV24-1 to TRBJ2-3; no definite D call. This TCR came from a man aged 18-30 years in good health. Specimen: blood. The CDR3, as DNA: TGTGCCACCCAGAGCTACACAGATACGCAGTATTTT. Residues: CATQSYTDTQYF.